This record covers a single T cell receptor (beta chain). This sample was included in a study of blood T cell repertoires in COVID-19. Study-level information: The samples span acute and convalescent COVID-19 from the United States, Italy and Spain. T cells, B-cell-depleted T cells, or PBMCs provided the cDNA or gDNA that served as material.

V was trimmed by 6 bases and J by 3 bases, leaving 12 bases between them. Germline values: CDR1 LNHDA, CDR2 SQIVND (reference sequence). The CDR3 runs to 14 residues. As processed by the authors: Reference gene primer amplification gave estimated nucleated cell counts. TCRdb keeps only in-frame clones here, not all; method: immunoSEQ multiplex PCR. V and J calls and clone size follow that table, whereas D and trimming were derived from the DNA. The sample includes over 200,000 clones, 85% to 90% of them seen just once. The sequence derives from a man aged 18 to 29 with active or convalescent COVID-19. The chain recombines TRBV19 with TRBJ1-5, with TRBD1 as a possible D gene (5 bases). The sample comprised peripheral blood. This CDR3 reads CASRGIQANQPQHF. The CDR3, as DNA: TGTGCCAGTAGGGGAATACAGGCCAATCAGCCCCAGCATTTT.